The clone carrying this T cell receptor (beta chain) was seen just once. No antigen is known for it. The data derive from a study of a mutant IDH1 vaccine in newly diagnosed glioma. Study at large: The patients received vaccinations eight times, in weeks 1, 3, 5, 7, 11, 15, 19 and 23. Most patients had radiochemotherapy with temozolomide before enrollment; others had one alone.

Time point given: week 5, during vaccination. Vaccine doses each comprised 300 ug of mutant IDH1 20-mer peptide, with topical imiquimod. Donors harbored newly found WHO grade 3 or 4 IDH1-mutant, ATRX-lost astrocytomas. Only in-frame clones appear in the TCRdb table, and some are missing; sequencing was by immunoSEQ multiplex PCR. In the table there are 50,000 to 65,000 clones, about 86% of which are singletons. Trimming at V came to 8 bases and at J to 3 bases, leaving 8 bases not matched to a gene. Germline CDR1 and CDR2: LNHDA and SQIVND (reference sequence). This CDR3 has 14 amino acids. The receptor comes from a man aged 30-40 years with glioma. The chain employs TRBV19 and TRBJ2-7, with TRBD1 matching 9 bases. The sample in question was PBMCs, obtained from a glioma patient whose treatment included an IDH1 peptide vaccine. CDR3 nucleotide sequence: TGTGCCAGTGCCGGGGACAGGGAGAACTACGAGCAGTACTTC. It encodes CASAGDRENYEQYF.